The T cell receptor (beta chain) described here comes from a study of monozygotic twins with inflammatory bowel disease. Reprocessing the 5' RACE reads, TCRdb reports a single entry for every CDR3 protein and omits DNA. The table for this sample gives about 380,000 distinct CDR3 sequences. The TCR sequence derives from a human donor with ulcerative colitis or Crohn's disease, or a healthy co-twin of an affected twin (not recorded which). Material: blood.

The CDR3 sequence: CASSLGPVMGKNIQYF. The chain recombines TRBV7-2 with TRBJ2-4. CDR1 is SGHTA and CDR2 is FQGNSA in the germline V gene. The CDR3 is 16 amino acids.